This section outlines one T cell receptor (beta chain) sequence together with its context. This entry comes from a study of CD8 T cells in Susac syndrome. Germline CDR1 reads MNHEY; CDR2 reads SVGAGI. There are 14 residues in the CDR3. The junction had 8 bases not matched to a gene; V was cut back by 7 bases and J by 3 bases. Reverse transcription of roughly 0.45 to 1 ug RNA used random hexamers. Amplification of the TCR beta CDR3 was carried out by immunoSEQ multiplex PCR, which spanned a total of 54 Vbeta and 13 Jbeta segments. TCRdb re-derived calls from the immunoSEQ multiplex PCR reads in MiXCR, one entry per CDR3 protein. Of 150,000 to 200,000 distinct CDR3 sequences detected, approximately 96% appear once; the ten largest clones hold roughly 0.095%. FACS was used to enrich TEMRA cells, whereas the CD8+ and CD4+ T cells were obtained by negative isolation.

The chain employs TRBV6-5 and TRBJ2-7; 8 bases are a match to TRBD1. Sequencing was carried out using CD4+ T cells from PBMCs. The origin of this receptor is a human donor with multiple sclerosis. The CDR3 loop is CASKRQGTSYEQYF. CDR3 coding DNA: TGTGCCAGCAAGAGACAGGGGACAAGCTACGAGCAGTACTTC.